The 28 T cell receptor beta chains below were found in one sample sequenced in a study of T cell changes during pregnancy in multiple sclerosis (dated by TCRdb to the late 2010s). To prepare the library, the immunoSEQ multiplex PCR assay was applied. Sourced from immuneACCESS, this table was stored by TCRdb with only in-frame sequences that have V and J called. A share of the clones is absent; for the studies checked, an unresolved V gene accounts for under half, and the remainder has no known explanation. This sample lists tens of thousands of clones; 94% were detected once. Just under 0.6% of the sample belongs to the ten largest clones. Sequenced here: CD4+ T cells from peripheral blood mononuclear cells, sampled in the second trimester of pregnancy. These receptors came from a female donor with multiple sclerosis, enrolled in a pregnancy study.

This clone was seen only a few times. This chain connects TRBV10-3 to TRBJ1-1; the D gene is possibly TRBD1 (5 bases). This CDR3 is 13 amino acids long. Germline-derived CDR1 and CDR2 are ENHRY and SYGVKD. V was pared by 7 bases and J by 0 bases, with 9 bases between. This CDR3 reads CAINRGVNTEAFF. The CDR3 DNA reads TGTGCCATCAATCGGGGGGTGAACACTGAAGCTTTCTTT.

This chain uses TRBV7-9 with TRBJ2-5, with a possible D match to TRBD1 (6 bases). This CDR3 is built from 13 residues. Germline CDR1 reads SEHNR; CDR2 reads FQNEAQ (reference sequence). V lost 5 bases and J 5 bases, leaving 12 bases between the germline ends. The CDR3 DNA reads TGTGCCAGCAGCAAACAGGGTTGGGAGACCCAGTACTTC. Translation: CASSKQGWETQYF.

The CDR3 DNA sequence: TGTGCCTGGAGAGACCTAGATCAAGAGACCCAGTACTTC. Its protein product is CAWRDLDQETQYF. This chain links TRBV30 with TRBJ2-5; unclear D gene. V dropped 3 bases and J dropped 2 bases, with 10 bases sitting between them. Germline-derived CDR1 and CDR2 are GTSNPN and SVGIG (reference sequence). This CDR3 region has 13 residues.

The V call is TRBV30, the J call TRBJ2-5, with D tentatively TRBD1 (5 bases). Germline CDR1 reads GTSNPN; CDR2 reads SVGIG (reference sequence). The CDR3 is made up of 14 amino acids. V gave up 3 bases and J gave up 1 base, with 12 bases separating them. CDR3 residues: CAWSQIGAQETQYF. The CDR3 DNA reads as TGTGCCTGGAGCCAGATAGGGGCCCAAGAGACCCAGTACTTC. Drawing the rest from reference TRBV30 and TRBJ2-5, the complete variable domain is SQTIHQWPATLVQPVGSPLSLECTVEGTSNPNLYWYRQAAGRGLQLLFYSVGIGQISSEVPQNLSASRPQDRQFILSSKKLLLSDSGFYLCAWSQIGAQETQYFGPGTRLLVL.

This clone has only one observation. CDR3 nucleotide sequence: TGTGCCAGTAGTATTGCACGCGGCACTGAGCAGTTCTTC. Protein product: CASSIARGTEQFF. The rearrangement joins TRBV19 to TRBJ2-1, with D hard to call. Trimming cost V 3 bases and J 9 bases, with 12 bases left between them. CDR1 is LNHDA and CDR2 is SQIVND in the germline V gene (reference sequence). The CDR3 totals 13 residues.

The V call is TRBV4-1, the J call TRBJ2-3, with 13 bases matching TRBD2. The CDR3 has 17 residues. V shed 4 bases and J 2 bases; nucleotides not matched to a gene: 6. CDR1 and CDR2 from the germline V gene are MGHRA and YSYEKL. For the CDR3, the DNA is TGCGCCAGCAGCCGGGGAGGACTAGCGGGGGCCACAGATACGCAGTATTTT. Residues: CASSRGGLAGATDTQYF.

The chain joins TRBV5-4 to TRBJ2-1; 14 bases align to TRBD2. Germline-derived CDR1 and CDR2 are SGHNT and YYREEE (reference sequence). With 4 bases clipped from V and 7 bases from J, the junction kept 4 bases outside the gene matches. CDR3 length equals 15 residues. This CDR3 reads CASSLGLAGVNEQFF. The CDR3 DNA reads TGTGCCAGCAGCCTGGGACTAGCGGGGGTAAATGAGCAGTTCTTC.

This clone was detected once. The genes are TRBV9 and TRBJ1-1; 7 bases fit TRBD1. The CDR3 has 15 residues. CDR1 and CDR2 from the germline V gene are SGDLS and YYNGEE. Germline trimming cut 4 bases from V and 1 base from J; bases unmatched to any gene: 7. CDR3 sequence: CASSSHRGGNTEAFF. The DNA of the CDR3 is TGTGCCAGCAGCAGCCACAGGGGCGGGAACACTGAAGCTTTCTTT.

The rearrangement joins TRBV5-6 to TRBJ2-3; D unclear. Germline assignment: CDR1 SGHDT and CDR2 YYEEEE. The length of the CDR3 is 15 residues. V shed 0 bases and J shed 1 base, with 9 bases lying between them. CDR3 DNA sequence: TGTGCCAGCAGCTTGGCTCTTGGAGGCACAGATACGCAGTATTTT. Amino acid sequence: CASSLALGGTDTQYF. Full variable domain (rest looked up from reference TRBV5-6 and TRBJ2-3): DAGVTQSPTHLIKTRGQQVTLRCSPKSGHDTVSWYQQALGQGPQFIFQYYEEEERQRGNFPDRFSGHQFPNYSSELNVNALLLGDSALYLCASSLALGGTDTQYFGPGTRLTVL.

The chain joins TRBV7-3 to TRBJ2-1; TRBD2 matches 8 bases. Germline CDR1 reads SGHTA; CDR2 reads FQGTGA. CDR3 size: 18 residues. V lost 3 bases and J lost 0; bases outside the gene matches: 10. CDR3 sequence (DNA): TGTGCCAGCAGCTTGAGGCTAGCGGGCCCTCGCTCCTACAATGAGCAGTTCTTC. Translation: CASSLRLAGPRSYNEQFF.

The chain recombines TRBV4-2 with TRBJ2-1; 11 bases align to TRBD2. V shed 4 bases and J 0 bases; nucleotides not matched to a gene: 17. Germline lookup yields CDR1 LGHNA and CDR2 YNFKEQ. CDR3 length equals 21 residues. The CDR3 here is CASSRSRGTSGVKSSYNEQFF. The CDR3 bases are TGTGCCAGCAGCCGATCACGAGGGACTAGCGGTGTAAAGAGCTCCTACAATGAGCAGTTCTTC.

The J gene is TRBJ2-2, the V gene TRBV7-6, with 9 bases aligning to TRBD2. Germline V CDR1 and CDR2: SGHVS, FNYEAQ. CDR3 size: 16 residues. Losses at the gene ends were 2 bases for V and 5 bases for J; bases not matched to a gene: 6. In DNA, the CDR3 is TGTGCCAGCAGCTTACGACTAGCGGACCTAACCGGGGAGCTGTTTTTT. Amino acid sequence: CASSLRLADLTGELFF.

V usage is TRBV4-3 and J usage is TRBJ2-2, with TRBD2 matching over 13 bases. CDR1 is LGHNA, CDR2 YSLEER, per germline. The V segment lost 3 bases and the J segment 3 bases; nucleotides outside the gene matches: 10. This CDR3 has 19 residues. The CDR3 DNA is TGCGCCAGCAGCCAGGTATCTGGACTAGCGGGAGATTACACCGGGGAGCTGTTTTTT. Translating gives CASSQVSGLAGDYTGELFF.

This chain's CDR3 is CASDARFFGANVLTF. CDR3 DNA: TGTGCCAGCGACGCCAGGTTTTTTGGGGCCAACGTCCTGACTTTC. The V gene is TRBV5-6, the J gene TRBJ2-6; D remains ambiguous. The V gene lost 7 bases and the J gene lost 3 bases, with 14 bases spanning the gap. Germline V gives CDR1 SGHDT, CDR2 YYEEEE. This CDR3 is built from 15 residues.

This clone was counted only a few times. The chain is built from TRBV7-8 and TRBJ2-1, with D tentatively TRBD2 (6 bases). CDR1 SGHVS and CDR2 FQNEAQ come from the germline V gene. This CDR3 comprises 14 residues. V was cut by 4 bases and J by 15 bases, with 22 bases left in between. CDR3 in amino acids: CASSSAGRDSNGFF. CDR3 DNA sequence: TGTGCCAGCAGCTCGGCGGGACGAGACAGCAATGGGTTCTTC.

This sequence joins TRBV15 and TRBJ1-5; D unresolved. CDR3 size: 15 residues. Trimming cost V 0 bases and J 0 bases, with 6 bases left between them. Germline CDR1 reads LNHNV; CDR2 reads YYDKDF (reference sequence). In DNA, the CDR3 is TGTGCCACCAGCAGAGATGTCGGTAGCAATCAGCCCCAGCATTTT. Protein sequence: CATSRDVGSNQPQHF.

In this sample, this clone turned up a few times. The chain recombines TRBV9 with TRBJ2-7, with D possibly being TRBD2 (7 bases). The ends were cut back, 4 bases at V and 7 bases at J, with 24 bases in the middle. This CDR3 spans 16 amino acids. Germline assignment: CDR1 SGDLS and CDR2 YYNGEE. This CDR3 is CASSLGEGGVRWEQYF. The CDR3, as DNA: TGTGCCAGCAGCCTGGGTGAAGGGGGGGTCCGATGGGAGCAGTACTTC.

V is TRBV6-4 and J is TRBJ2-2; 10 positions match TRBD2. J lost 7 bases, V lost 5 bases, and 7 bases had no gene match. CDR1 and CDR2 from the germline V gene are MRHNA and SNTAGT. This CDR3 has 15 amino acids. CDR3 region: CASSRSGGAVGELFF. CDR3 DNA: TGTGCCAGCAGTCGCAGCGGGGGGGCCGTCGGGGAGCTGTTTTTT.

V gene TRBV4-3 combines with J gene TRBJ1-2; the D gene is possibly TRBD1 (6 bases). The CDR3 totals 16 residues. The germline V and J ends were trimmed by 0 bases and 7 bases, with 18 bases remaining between them. CDR1 and CDR2 (germline): LGHNA, YSLEER. The CDR3 reads CASSQDLAGDWFGYTF. Here the CDR3 DNA reads TGCGCCAGCAGCCAAGATCTGGCAGGGGATTGGTTTGGCTACACCTTC.

The chain has TRBV7-2 and TRBJ2-3, with D possibly TRBD2 on 6 matching bases. Trimming cost V 4 bases and J 0 bases, with 14 bases left between them. The CDR3 is 16 amino acids. CDR1 and CDR2 from the germline V gene are SGHTA and FQGNSA. The CDR3 nucleotides are TGTGCCAGCAGCTCAAAGCGGGCCTCTAGCACAGATACGCAGTATTTT. The encoded protein is CASSSKRASSTDTQYF.

The chain is built from TRBV6-6 and TRBJ1-6; no clear D gene. The CDR3 consists of 14 residues. V lost 5 bases to trimming and J lost 6 bases, with 11 bases between them. Germline CDR1 and CDR2: MNHNY and SVGAGI (reference sequence). For the CDR3, the DNA is TGTGCCAGCAGTCCTACGGCTAGTAATTCACCCCTCCACTTT. Its protein is CASSPTASNSPLHF.

The chain couples TRBV5-4 to TRBJ2-3; D call uncertain. From germline, CDR1 is SGHNT and CDR2 YYREEE (reference sequence). V gave up 1 base and J gave up 0 bases, with 9 bases separating them. This CDR3 is built from 15 residues. This CDR3 is CASSLPPISTDTQYF. The CDR3 DNA is TGTGCCAGCAGCTTGCCCCCAATCAGCACAGATACGCAGTATTTT.

The V and J genes are TRBV7-2 and TRBJ2-7; D is possibly TRBD2 (6 bases). Per germline, CDR1 SGHTA and CDR2 FQGNSA. V was clipped by 1 base and J by 7 bases, with 8 bases between them. This CDR3 has 12 residues. This CDR3 is CASSLGDFEQYF. In DNA form, the CDR3 reads TGTGCCAGCAGCTTAGGGGACTTTGAGCAGTACTTC.

J is TRBJ2-6 and V is TRBV5-1, with D perhaps matching TRBD1 (5 bases). The CDR3 is 15 amino acids. Trimming took off 4 bases at V and 1 base at J, with 9 bases between the two ends. CDR1 is SGHRS and CDR2 is YFSETQ in the germline V gene. The CDR3 DNA reads TGCGCCAGCAGCGCAACAGGTTCTGGGGCCAACGTCCTGACTTTC. Translated: CASSATGSGANVLTF.

The chain employs TRBV10-3 and TRBJ2-7, with D possibly TRBD1 on 6 matching bases. V lost 3 bases, J lost 3 bases, and 9 bases lay in between. The CDR3 is 13 amino acids. Germline V gene data show CDR1 as ENHRY and CDR2 as SYGVKD. CDR3 sequence reads: CAISEGGLYEQYF. The CDR3 coding sequence is TGTGCCATCAGTGAAGGGGGTCTCTACGAGCAGTACTTC.

The genes are TRBV7-2 and TRBJ1-6; D gene ambiguous. The CDR3 extends over 12 amino acids. V shed 5 bases and J shed 10 bases, with 9 bases lying between them. Germline V lookup: CDR1 SGHTA, CDR2 FQGNSA. This CDR3 reads CASSEGGSPLHF. As DNA, the CDR3 is TGTGCCAGCAGCGAGGGCGGCTCACCCCTCCACTTT.

This clone was seen a few times. In DNA, the CDR3 is TGTGCCAGTAGTATGAGGGAATGGGTCACTGAAGCTTTCTTT. Its translation: CASSMREWVTEAFF. The chain recombines TRBV19 with TRBJ1-1; D is unclear. Germline CDR1 and CDR2: LNHDA and SQIVND (reference sequence). The CDR3 is 14 residues long. The V end was cut by 3 bases, the J end by 4 bases, with 12 bases between.

This clone was seen a single time. V gene TRBV4-3 combines with J gene TRBJ1-2, with D possibly being TRBD1 (5 bases). The CDR3 spans 12 residues. Trimming cost V 0 bases and J 7 bases, with 6 bases left between them. Germline assignment: CDR1 LGHNA and CDR2 YSLEER. In DNA, the CDR3 is TGCGCCAGCAGCCAAGATCAGGGTGGCTACACCTTC. Encoded protein: CASSQDQGGYTF.